By share, the clone carrying this T cell receptor (beta chain) ranks as medium-sized. The antigen is undetermined. This record comes from a study of liver allograft versus peripheral blood T cells. Study-wide background: Recipients' peripheral blood T cell receptor repertoires were compared with those in transplanted livers. Study-wide results and limits: Repertoires of T cell receptors that resided inside liver allografts reportedly differed from those in peripheral blood.

The CDR3 length is 11 residues. With 8 bases removed from V and 0 bases from J, the gap between germline ends came to 7 bases. Germline CDR1 GTSNPN, CDR2 SVGIG (reference sequence). In TCRdb, the reads were re-called with MiXCR into one record per CDR3 protein. The data show more than 2,500 distinct CDR3 sequences, less than 20% seen once. This TCR was sampled from a human patient who had a liver transplant. A subset of T cells may come from the graft donor. V usage is TRBV30 and J usage is TRBJ1-1; D unresolved. For the CDR3, the DNA is TGTGCCGGTTCCCTGAACACTGAAGCTTTCTTT. Residues: CAGSLNTEAFF.